A single TCR beta chain is shown here with its context. These data originate in a study of cytotoxic CD8 clonotypes in ibrutinib-treated CLL. The overall study: Response samples followed a median 12 months of treatment, range 6 to 36.

Clones were read by immunoSEQ multiplex PCR, and TCRdb kept only the in-frame ones, dropping some. The sample lists around 200,000 clones, roughly 73% occurring once. The sequence came from a human donor with chronic lymphocytic leukemia. The sample consisted of PBMCs, taken after 12 months of ibrutinib treatment.

The DNA for the CDR3 is TGTGCCAGCTCATCCGAACAGCCTCGGAGAGCCTATGGCTACACCTTC. Amino acid sequence: CASSSEQPRRAYGYTF. The genes are TRBV18 and TRBJ1-2; D gene uncertain. This CDR3 has 16 amino acids. Germline values: CDR1 KGHSH, CDR2 LQKENI. V was pared by 5 bases and J by 4 bases, with 20 bases between.